This note documents a single T cell receptor (beta chain) sequence. Clones were read by immunoSEQ multiplex PCR, and TCRdb kept only the in-frame ones, dropping some. Here the sample spans about 330,000 clones, around 90% being singletons. The germline gives CDR1 SGHDT, CDR2 YYEEEE. Trimming left V 4 bases short and J 7 bases short, with 17 bases between. The CDR3 extends over 14 amino acids. This record belongs to a study of blood T cell repertoires in COVID-19. Cohort placement rested on clinical history that participants reported themselves. This TCR came from a man aged 30-40 years who had recovered from COVID-19. Sequenced: PBMCs or T cells enriched from blood (not recorded which). This rearrangement joins TRBV5-6 to TRBJ1-2; the D gene is possibly TRBD1 (6 bases). The CDR3 reads CASSEGHRAPGYTF. The CDR3 DNA sequence: TGTGCCAGCAGCGAGGGACATCGAGCCCCTGGCTACACCTTC. Looking up the rest from reference TRBV5-6 and TRBJ1-2 gives the full variable domain: DAGVTQSPTHLIKTRGQQVTLRCSPKSGHDTVSWYQQALGQGPQFIFQYYEEEERQRGNFPDRFSGHQFPNYSSELNVNALLLGDSALYLCASSEGHRAPGYTFGSGTRLTVV.